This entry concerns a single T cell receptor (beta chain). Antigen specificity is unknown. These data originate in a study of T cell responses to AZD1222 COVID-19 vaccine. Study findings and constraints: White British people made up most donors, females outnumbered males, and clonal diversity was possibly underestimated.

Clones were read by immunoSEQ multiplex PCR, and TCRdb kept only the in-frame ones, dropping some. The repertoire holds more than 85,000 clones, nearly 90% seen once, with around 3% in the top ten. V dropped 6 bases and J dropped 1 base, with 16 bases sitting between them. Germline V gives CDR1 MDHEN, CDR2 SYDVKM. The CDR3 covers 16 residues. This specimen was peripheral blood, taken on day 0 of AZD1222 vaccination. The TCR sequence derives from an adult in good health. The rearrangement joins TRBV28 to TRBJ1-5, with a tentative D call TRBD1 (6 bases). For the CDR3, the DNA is TGTGCCAGCAGCGGGGACAATCAGGGGAGCAATCAGCCCCAGCATTTT. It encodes CASSGDNQGSNQPQHF.